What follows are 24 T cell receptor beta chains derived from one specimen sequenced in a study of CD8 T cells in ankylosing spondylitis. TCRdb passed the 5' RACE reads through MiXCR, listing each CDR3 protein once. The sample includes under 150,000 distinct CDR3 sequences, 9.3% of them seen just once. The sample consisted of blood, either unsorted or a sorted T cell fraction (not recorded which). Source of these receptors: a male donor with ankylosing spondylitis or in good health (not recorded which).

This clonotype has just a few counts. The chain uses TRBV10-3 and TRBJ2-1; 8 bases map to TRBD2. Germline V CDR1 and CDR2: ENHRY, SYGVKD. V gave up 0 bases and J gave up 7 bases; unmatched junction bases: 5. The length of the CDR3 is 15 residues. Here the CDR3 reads CAISESGTRYNEQFF. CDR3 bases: TGTGCCATCAGTGAGTCCGGGACTAGGTATAATGAGCAGTTCTTC.

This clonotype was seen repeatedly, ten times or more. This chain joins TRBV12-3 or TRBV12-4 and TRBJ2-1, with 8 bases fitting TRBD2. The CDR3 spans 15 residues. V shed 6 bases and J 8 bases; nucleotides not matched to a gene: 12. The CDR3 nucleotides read TGTGCCAGCAGGAGGATAGCGGGAAGTTTATATGAGCAGTTCTTC. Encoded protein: CASRRIAGSLYEQFF.

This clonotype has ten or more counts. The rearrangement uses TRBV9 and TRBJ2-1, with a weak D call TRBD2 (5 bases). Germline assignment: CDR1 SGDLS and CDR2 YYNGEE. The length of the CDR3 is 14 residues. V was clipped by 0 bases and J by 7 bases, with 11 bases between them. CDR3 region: CASSVATRVNEQFF. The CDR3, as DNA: TGTGCCAGCAGCGTAGCTACGAGGGTGAATGAGCAGTTCTTC. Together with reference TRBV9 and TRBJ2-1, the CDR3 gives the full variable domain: DSGVTQTPKHLITATGQRVTLRCSPRSGDLSVYWYQQSLDQGLQFLIQYYNGEERAKGNILERFSAQQFPDLHSELNLSSLELGDSALYFCASSVATRVNEQFFGPGTRLTVL.

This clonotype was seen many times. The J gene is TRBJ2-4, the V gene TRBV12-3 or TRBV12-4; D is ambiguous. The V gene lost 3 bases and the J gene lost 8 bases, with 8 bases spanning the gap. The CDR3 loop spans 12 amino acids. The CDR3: CASSLVGHIQYF. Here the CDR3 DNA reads TGTGCCAGCAGTTTGGTGGGCCACATTCAGTACTTC.

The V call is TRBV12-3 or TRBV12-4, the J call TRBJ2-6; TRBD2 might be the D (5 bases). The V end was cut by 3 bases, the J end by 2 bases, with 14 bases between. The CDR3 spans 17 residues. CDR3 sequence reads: CASSLRTVVTGANVLTF. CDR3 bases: TGTGCCAGCAGTTTGAGGACTGTCGTTACTGGGGCCAACGTCCTGACTTTC.

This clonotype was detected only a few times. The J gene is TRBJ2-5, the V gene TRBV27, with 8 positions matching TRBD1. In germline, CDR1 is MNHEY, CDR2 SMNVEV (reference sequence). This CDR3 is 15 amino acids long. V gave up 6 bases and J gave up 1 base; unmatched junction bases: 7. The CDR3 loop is CASRGFTGGQETQYF. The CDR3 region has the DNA TGTGCCAGCAGGGGTTTTACAGGGGGCCAAGAGACCCAGTACTTC.

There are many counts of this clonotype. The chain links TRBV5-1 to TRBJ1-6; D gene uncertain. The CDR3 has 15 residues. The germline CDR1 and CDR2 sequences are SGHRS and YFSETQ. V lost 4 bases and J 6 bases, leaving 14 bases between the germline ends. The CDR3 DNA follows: TGCGCCAGCAGCAAGACACAGCCGACTAATTCACCCCTCCACTTT. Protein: CASSKTQPTNSPLHF.

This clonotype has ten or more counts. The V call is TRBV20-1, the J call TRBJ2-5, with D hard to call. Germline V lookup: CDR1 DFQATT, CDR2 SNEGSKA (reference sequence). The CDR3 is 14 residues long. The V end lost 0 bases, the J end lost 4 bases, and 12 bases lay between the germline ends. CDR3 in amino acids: CSARDSWRRETQYF. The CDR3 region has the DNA TGCAGTGCTAGAGATAGTTGGAGAAGAGAGACCCAGTACTTC.

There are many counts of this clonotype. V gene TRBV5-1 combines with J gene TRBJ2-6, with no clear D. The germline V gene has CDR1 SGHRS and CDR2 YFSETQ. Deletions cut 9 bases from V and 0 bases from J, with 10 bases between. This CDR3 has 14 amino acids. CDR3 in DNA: TGCGCCACAGCTGGTATCTCTGGGGCCAACGTCCTGACTTTC. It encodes CATAGISGANVLTF.

The CDR3 sequence is CASSLVPPTGELFF. As DNA, the CDR3 is TGTGCCAGCAGTTTGGTCCCCCCGACCGGGGAGCTGTTTTTT. J is TRBJ2-2 and V is TRBV28; D not certain. The CDR3 has 14 amino acids. Per germline, CDR1 MDHEN and CDR2 SYDVKM. The V gene lost 3 bases and the J gene lost 5 bases, with 10 bases spanning the gap.

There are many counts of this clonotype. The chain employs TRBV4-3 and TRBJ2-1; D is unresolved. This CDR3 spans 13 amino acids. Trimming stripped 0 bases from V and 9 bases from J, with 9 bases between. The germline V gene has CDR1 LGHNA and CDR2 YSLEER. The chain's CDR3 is CASSQDTPGEQFF. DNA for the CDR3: TGCGCCAGCAGCCAAGATACCCCGGGTGAGCAGTTCTTC.

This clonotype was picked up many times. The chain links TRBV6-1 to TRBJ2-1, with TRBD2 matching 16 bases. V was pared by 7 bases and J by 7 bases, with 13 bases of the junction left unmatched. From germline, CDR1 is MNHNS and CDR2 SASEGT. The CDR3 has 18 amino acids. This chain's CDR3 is CASKGTSGRALKWNEQFF. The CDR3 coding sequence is TGTGCCAGCAAGGGGACTAGCGGGAGGGCGCTTAAGTGGAATGAGCAGTTCTTC.

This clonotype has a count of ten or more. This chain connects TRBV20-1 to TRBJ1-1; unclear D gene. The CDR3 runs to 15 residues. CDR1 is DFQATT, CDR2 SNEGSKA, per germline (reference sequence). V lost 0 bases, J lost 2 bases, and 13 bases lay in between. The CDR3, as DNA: TGCAGTGCTAGAGATGTTATGGCGGGAAACACTGAAGCTTTCTTT. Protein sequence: CSARDVMAGNTEAFF.

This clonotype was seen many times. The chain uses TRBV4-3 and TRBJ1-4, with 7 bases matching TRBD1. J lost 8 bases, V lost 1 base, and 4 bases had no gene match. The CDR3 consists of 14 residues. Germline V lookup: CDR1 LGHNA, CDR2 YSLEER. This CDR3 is CASSQGQGGEKLFF. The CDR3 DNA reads TGCGCCAGCAGCCAAGGACAGGGAGGAGAAAAACTGTTTTTT.

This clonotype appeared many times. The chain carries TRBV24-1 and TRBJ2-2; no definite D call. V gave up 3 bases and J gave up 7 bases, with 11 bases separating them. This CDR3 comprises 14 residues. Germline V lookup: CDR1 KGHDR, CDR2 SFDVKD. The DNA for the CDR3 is TGTGCCACCAGTGATAGCCGTGTGAACGGGGAGCTGTTTTTT. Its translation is CATSDSRVNGELFF.

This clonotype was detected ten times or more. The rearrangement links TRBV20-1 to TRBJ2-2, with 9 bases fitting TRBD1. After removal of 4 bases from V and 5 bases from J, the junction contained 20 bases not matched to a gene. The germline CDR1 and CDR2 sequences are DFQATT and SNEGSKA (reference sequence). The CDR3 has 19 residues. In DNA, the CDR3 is TGCAGTGCTACCGTTTACAGGGGGCCGGCGGGAGTCCTAACCGGGGAGCTGTTTTTT. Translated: CSATVYRGPAGVLTGELFF.

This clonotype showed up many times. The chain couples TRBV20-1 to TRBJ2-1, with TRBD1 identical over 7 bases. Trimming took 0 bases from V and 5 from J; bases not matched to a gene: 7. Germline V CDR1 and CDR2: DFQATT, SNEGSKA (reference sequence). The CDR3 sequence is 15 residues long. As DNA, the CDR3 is TGCAGTGCTAGAGATTTCCGGACAGGAAACAATGAGCAGTTCTTC. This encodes CSARDFRTGNNEQFF.

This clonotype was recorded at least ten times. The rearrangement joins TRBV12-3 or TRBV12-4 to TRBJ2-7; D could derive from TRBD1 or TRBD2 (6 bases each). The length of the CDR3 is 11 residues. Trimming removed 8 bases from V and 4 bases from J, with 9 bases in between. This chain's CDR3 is CASGGLYEQYF. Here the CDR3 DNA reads TGTGCCAGCGGGGGGCTTTACGAGCAGTACTTC.

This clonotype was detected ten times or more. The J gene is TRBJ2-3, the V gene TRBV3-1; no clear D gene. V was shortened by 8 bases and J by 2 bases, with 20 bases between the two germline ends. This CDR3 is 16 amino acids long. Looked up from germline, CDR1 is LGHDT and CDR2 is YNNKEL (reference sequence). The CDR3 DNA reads TGTGCCAGCGATGGTTTAAGACGCGGAATCACAGATACGCAGTATTTT. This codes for CASDGLRRGITDTQYF.

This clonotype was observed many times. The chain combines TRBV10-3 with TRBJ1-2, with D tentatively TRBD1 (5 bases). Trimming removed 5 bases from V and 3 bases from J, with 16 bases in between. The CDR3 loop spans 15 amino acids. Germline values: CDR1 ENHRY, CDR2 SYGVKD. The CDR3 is CAISHLRDGDYGYTF. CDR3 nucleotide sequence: TGTGCCATCAGTCACCTAAGGGACGGAGACTATGGCTACACCTTC.

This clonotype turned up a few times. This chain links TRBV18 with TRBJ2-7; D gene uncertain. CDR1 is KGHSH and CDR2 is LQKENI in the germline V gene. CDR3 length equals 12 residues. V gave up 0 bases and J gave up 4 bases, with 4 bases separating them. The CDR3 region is CASSPPEYEQYF. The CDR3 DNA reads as TGTGCCAGCTCACCACCGGAATACGAGCAGTACTTC.

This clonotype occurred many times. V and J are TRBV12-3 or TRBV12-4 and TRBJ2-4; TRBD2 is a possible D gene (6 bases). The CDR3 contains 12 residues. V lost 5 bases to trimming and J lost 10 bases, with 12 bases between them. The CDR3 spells CASSPRGRIQYF. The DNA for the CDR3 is TGTGCCAGCAGTCCCCGGGGGAGGATTCAGTACTTC.

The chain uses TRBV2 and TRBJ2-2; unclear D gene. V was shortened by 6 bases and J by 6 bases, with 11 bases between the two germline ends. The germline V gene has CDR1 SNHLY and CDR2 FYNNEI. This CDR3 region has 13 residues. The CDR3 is CASSPFSPGELFF. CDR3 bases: TGTGCCAGCAGCCCTTTCTCCCCCGGGGAGCTGTTTTTT. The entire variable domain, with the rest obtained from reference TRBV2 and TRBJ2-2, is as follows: EPEVTQTPSHQVTQMGQEVILRCVPISNHLYFYWYRQILGQKVEFLVSFYNNEISEKSEIFDDQFSVERPDGSNFTLKIRSTKLEDSAMYFCASSPFSPGELFFGEGSRLTVL.

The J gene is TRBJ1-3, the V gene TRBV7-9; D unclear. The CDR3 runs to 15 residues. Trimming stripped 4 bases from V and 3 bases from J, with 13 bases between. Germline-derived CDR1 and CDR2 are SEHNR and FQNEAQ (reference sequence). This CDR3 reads CASSSTVESGNTIYF. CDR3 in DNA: TGTGCCAGCAGCTCAACTGTTGAAAGTGGAAACACCATATATTTT. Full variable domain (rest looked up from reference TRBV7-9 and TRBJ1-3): DTGVSQNPRHKITKRGQNVTFRCDPISEHNRLYWYRQTLGQGPEFLTYFQNEAQLEKSRLLSDRFSAERPKGSFSTLEIQRTEQGDSAMYLCASSSTVESGNTIYFGEGSWLTVV.